This T cell receptor (beta chain) was captured in a study of technical replicates of blood from a few donors. This clone was seen once. Method: immunoSEQ multiplex PCR; TCRdb's copy keeps in-frame clones and lacks some. Found here are over 60,000 clones, 93% of them singletons; the top ten hold over 0.2%. This CDR3 comprises 14 residues. The V and J ends lost 0 bases and 8 bases, in that order; junction bases with no gene match: 3. CDR1 and CDR2 (germline): MNHEY, SMNVEV (reference sequence). The rearrangement joins TRBV27 to TRBJ1-4, with TRBD1 matching over 7 bases. This clonotype was sampled from a human donor in good health. Material: T cells isolated from PBMCs. The DNA for the CDR3 is TGTGCCAGCAGTTTATCCCAACAGGGGGAAAAACTGTTTTTT. Its protein product is CASSLSQQGEKLFF.